These 17 T cell receptor beta chains share one sample of origin, sequenced in a study of PD-1 blockade in mismatch repair-deficient tumors. The method was immunoSEQ multiplex PCR; TCRdb's version includes in-frame clones alone and lacks a portion of them. The sample carries about 51,000 clones, around four fifths recorded once. Sample: peripheral blood, taken 4 weeks after starting pembrolizumab. Source of these receptors: an adult with mismatch repair-deficient cancer.

The chain links TRBV10-3 to TRBJ2-2; TRBD1 aligns across 9 bases. The CDR3 spans 17 residues. Germline CDR1 ENHRY, CDR2 SYGVKD. Trimming cost V 3 bases and J 4 bases; bases outside gene matches: 9. CDR3 in amino acids: CAISDSADRGGTGELFF. DNA of the CDR3: TGTGCCATCAGTGATAGTGCGGACAGGGGAGGCACCGGGGAGCTGTTTTTT.

A word on this clone: Other DNA sequences in this specimen translate into the identical CDR3. V is TRBV7-6 and J is TRBJ1-3; D call uncertain. CDR3 length: 14 amino acids. V gave up 0 bases and J gave up 0 bases, with 3 bases separating them. From germline, CDR1 is SGHVS and CDR2 FNYEAQ. CDR3 in DNA: TGTGCCAGCAGCTTAGCCGGCTCTGGAAACACCATATATTTT. Translating it yields CASSLAGSGNTIYF.

The gene calls are TRBV7-6 and TRBJ1-4, with TRBD1 matching over 10 bases. This CDR3 contains 16 residues. Germline-derived CDR1 and CDR2 are SGHVS and FNYEAQ. After removal of 5 bases from V and 7 bases from J, the junction contained 10 bases not matched to a gene. The CDR3 DNA reads TGTGCCAGCAGCCATCCAACCGGGACAGGGGCTGAAAAACTGTTTTTT. Residues: CASSHPTGTGAEKLFF.

This chain uses TRBV11-1 with TRBJ2-7; D is unclear. V lost 4 bases, J lost 2 bases, and 9 bases lay in between. CDR3 length equals 13 residues. CDR1 and CDR2 (germline): SGHAT, FQDESV (reference sequence). Here the CDR3 DNA reads TGTGCCAGCAGCTCCCCAGGACCCTACGAGCAGTACTTC. It is translated as CASSSPGPYEQYF.

The genes are TRBV5-4 and TRBJ2-1; TRBD2 might be the D (5 bases). V lost 4 bases to trimming and J lost 0 bases, with 17 bases between them. In germline, CDR1 is SGHNT, CDR2 YYREEE (reference sequence). This CDR3 comprises 17 residues. CDR3 bases: TGTGCCAGCAGCCCCAACCGACGGGATCGCTCCTACAATGAGCAGTTCTTC. Protein product: CASSPNRRDRSYNEQFF.

This clone has a single count. The rearrangement joins TRBV4-2 to TRBJ2-1, with D unresolved. Germline CDR1 is LGHNA and CDR2 is YNFKEQ. The CDR3 runs to 18 residues. V was trimmed by 0 bases and J by 5 bases, leaving 20 bases between them. In DNA, the CDR3 is TGTGCCAGCAGCCAAGAACACCCGGCGGCGCGACCCGACAATGAGCAGTTCTTC. It is translated as CASSQEHPAARPDNEQFF.

The rearrangement uses TRBV11-3 and TRBJ2-3; 12 bases align to TRBD2. The CDR3 sequence is 16 residues long. Trimming took 5 bases from V and 5 from J; bases not matched to a gene: 8. Germline CDR1 SGHNT, CDR2 YENEEA. CDR3 DNA: TGTGCCAGCAGCCCGTGGACTAGCGGGAACGAAGATACGCAGTATTTT. This translates into CASSPWTSGNEDTQYF.

The chain has TRBV11-1 and TRBJ1-5; D perhaps matches TRBD1 (5 bases). The CDR3 is made up of 14 amino acids. The ends were cut back, 3 bases at V and 4 bases at J, with 10 bases in the middle. From germline, CDR1 is SGHAT and CDR2 FQDESV (reference sequence). This CDR3 is CASSLTGDNQPQHF. In nucleotides, the CDR3 is TGTGCCAGCAGCTTGACGGGGGATAATCAGCCCCAGCATTTT. The entire variable domain, with the rest obtained from reference TRBV11-1 and TRBJ1-5, is as follows: EAEVAQSPRYKITEKSQAVAFWCDPISGHATLYWYRQILGQGPELLVQFQDESVVDDSQLPKDRFSAERLKGVDSTLKIQPAELGDSAMYLCASSLTGDNQPQHFGDGTRLSIL.

Written as DNA, the CDR3 is TGTGCCAGCAGCCGAGCTGGGGTAGGAAACACCATATATTTT. It translates to CASSRAGVGNTIYF. This rearrangement joins TRBV14 to TRBJ1-3; unclear D gene. The CDR3 totals 14 residues. The ends were cut back, 4 bases at V and 4 bases at J, with 11 bases in the middle. The germline V gene has CDR1 SGHDN and CDR2 FVKESK.

The J gene is TRBJ1-1, the V gene TRBV6-6; the D gene is possibly TRBD1 (6 bases). CDR1 MNHNY and CDR2 SVGAGI come from the germline V gene (reference sequence). The CDR3 length is 15 residues. Between the trimmed V and J ends, which lost 6 bases and 3 bases, there was a span of 17 bases. CDR3 sequence reads: CASRFNRDIDTEAFF. Written as DNA, the CDR3 is TGTGCCAGCAGGTTTAACCGGGACATCGACACTGAAGCTTTCTTT.

This chain connects TRBV7-3 to TRBJ2-2; 14 nucleotides line up with TRBD2. Germline trimming cut 5 bases from V and 5 bases from J; bases unmatched to any gene: 7. The CDR3 is 17 residues long. Germline values: CDR1 SGHTA, CDR2 FQGTGA. In nucleotides, the CDR3 is TGTGCCAGCAGCCCAGGGACTAGCGGGAGACGGACCGGGGAGCTGTTTTTT. This translates into CASSPGTSGRRTGELFF.

This clone occurred a few times. V gene TRBV5-8 combines with J gene TRBJ1-1; a weak D match, TRBD1 (6 bases). V lost 3 bases to trimming and J lost 11 bases, with 17 bases between them. Germline CDR1 reads SGHTS; CDR2 reads YDEGEE. The CDR3 covers 13 residues. CDR3 region: CASSSTGPGGAFF. As DNA, the CDR3 is TGTGCCAGCAGCTCAACAGGGCCTGGAGGGGCTTTCTTT.

V is TRBV6-1 and J is TRBJ1-2; unclear D gene. This CDR3 contains 13 residues. Germline V gives CDR1 MNHNS, CDR2 SASEGT. Trimming removed 7 bases at V and 5 bases at J, with 14 bases between. The CDR3 nucleotides are TGTGCCAGCATGGCCCCGGGCTATTATGGCTACACCTTC. As protein: CASMAPGYYGYTF.

The chain carries TRBV27 and TRBJ2-2; 14 bases are a match to TRBD2. J gave up 1 base and V 5 bases, and 9 bases lay outside the gene matches. The CDR3 runs to 19 residues. CDR1 MNHEY and CDR2 SMNVEV come from the germline V gene (reference sequence). The DNA for the CDR3 is TGTGCCAGCAGTCCACCAGGGACTAGCGGGAGACGGAACACCGGGGAGCTGTTTTTT. It yields the protein CASSPPGTSGRRNTGELFF.

The genes are TRBV9 and TRBJ2-2; TRBD1 agrees at 9 bases. CDR1 and CDR2 from the germline V gene are SGDLS and YYNGEE. There are 19 residues in the CDR3. V lost 0 bases and J lost 1; bases outside the gene matches: 10. CDR3 sequence (DNA): TGTGCCAGCAGCGTAGCAGAGGGGGGGGACAGGGTGAACACCGGGGAGCTGTTTTTT. Encoded protein: CASSVAEGGDRVNTGELFF.

V and J are TRBV5-1 and TRBJ2-1; 7 bases match TRBD2. V gave up 4 bases and J gave up 3 bases; unmatched junction bases: 10. Germline CDR1 SGHRS, CDR2 YFSETQ. The length of the CDR3 is 16 residues. CDR3 protein: CASSPVGLEVYNEQFF. The CDR3 nucleotides read TGCGCCAGCAGCCCCGTCGGACTAGAAGTCTACAATGAGCAGTTCTTC.

This sequence joins TRBV7-2 and TRBJ2-5, with D perhaps matching TRBD2 (5 bases). Trimming cost V 2 bases and J 6 bases, with 13 bases left between them. CDR3 length equals 14 residues. Per germline, CDR1 SGHTA and CDR2 FQGNSA. CDR3: CASSLSLARQTQYF. CDR3 DNA: TGTGCCAGCAGCTTATCGCTAGCTAGGCAGACCCAGTACTTC.